This TCR beta chain comes out of a study of OX40 agonist ivuxolimab in advanced cancers. Prior autoimmune disease or systemic immunosuppression barred patients. Profiled with immunoSEQ multiplex PCR; TCRdb holds only in-frame clones, not every one. The sample includes about 22,000 clones, 86% of them seen just once. The germline CDR1 and CDR2 sequences are MNHNS and SASEGT. The CDR3 spans 14 residues. V was trimmed by 0 bases and J by 5 bases, leaving 11 bases between them. The sequence derives from an adult with an advanced solid tumor such as melanoma, head and neck, liver or kidney cancer. The V gene is TRBV6-1, the J gene TRBJ2-7; D uncertain. Sequenced here: CD4+ or CD8+ T cells sorted from blood, sampled in a trial of the OX40 agonist ivuxolimab. This CDR3 reads CASSEALGPNEQYF. In nucleotides, the CDR3 is TGTGCCAGCAGTGAAGCGCTTGGTCCTAACGAGCAGTACTTC.